Each of the 6 T cell receptor beta chains below was sequenced from the same sample in a study of blood T cells in healthy people across ages. The second PCR ran about 7 to 12 cycles with a sample-barcoded 5' primer and J-beta primers. TCRdb re-derived calls from the 5' RACE reads in MiXCR, one entry per CDR3 protein. The repertoire holds hundreds of thousands of distinct CDR3 sequences, with about 30% as singletons. Sequencing was done on a sample of blood. These receptors were taken from a woman over 75 in good health.

The V gene is TRBV20-1, the J gene TRBJ1-1; perhaps TRBD1 as D (5 bases). Per the germline V gene, CDR1 is DFQATT and CDR2 is SNEGSKA (reference sequence). The CDR3 extends over 16 amino acids. Trimming removed 2 bases at V and 0 bases at J, with 16 bases between. CDR3 loop: CSARSRQSFMNTEAFF. The CDR3 DNA is TGCAGTGCTAGATCAAGACAGTCTTTTATGAACACTGAAGCTTTCTTT.

Ten or more counts support this clonotype. The V call is TRBV3-1, the J call TRBJ2-1; D might be TRBD2 (6 bases). Germline-derived CDR1 and CDR2 are LGHDT and YNNKEL (reference sequence). CDR3 size: 17 residues. Deletions cut 7 bases from V and 6 bases from J, with 25 bases between. The CDR3 sequence: CASTPRLRGVGGNEQFF. In DNA form, the CDR3 reads TGTGCCAGCACCCCCCGGTTGCGGGGCGTGGGGGGCAATGAGCAGTTCTTC.

The chain links TRBV24-1 to TRBJ2-3, with D perhaps assigned TRBD1 or TRBD2 (6 bases each). The CDR3 spans 16 residues. Germline lookup yields CDR1 KGHDR and CDR2 SFDVKD. V was pared by 1 base and J by 2 bases, with 12 bases between. CDR3 coding DNA: TGTGCCACCAGTGATTTTAGGGGGGCCCTCACAGATACGCAGTATTTT. It encodes CATSDFRGALTDTQYF.

This clonotype was seen a handful of times. The chain has TRBV6-1 and TRBJ1-5; perhaps TRBD1 as D (5 bases). Per the germline V gene, CDR1 is MNHNS and CDR2 is SASEGT. Trimming removed 4 bases at V and 6 bases at J, with 16 bases between. This CDR3 region has 15 residues. DNA of the CDR3: TGTGCCAGCAGTGGGGTAGTCGGGGGGGGTCAGCCCCAGCATTTT. It codes for CASSGVVGGGQPQHF.

This clonotype was detected ten times or more. The rearrangement joins TRBV27 to TRBJ2-3, with 8 positions matching TRBD2. J lost 2 bases, V lost 2 bases, and 3 bases had no gene match. This CDR3 has 15 residues. CDR1 is MNHEY and CDR2 is SMNVEV in the germline V gene (reference sequence). The CDR3 DNA sequence: TGTGCCAGCAGTTTAAACGGGGGGGTCACAGATACGCAGTATTTT. Protein sequence: CASSLNGGVTDTQYF.

This chain connects TRBV12-3 or TRBV12-4 to TRBJ1-5; D ambiguous. V lost 7 bases to trimming and J lost 0 bases, with 4 bases between them. The CDR3 covers 12 residues. This CDR3 reads CASTRSNQPQHF. The DNA of the CDR3 is TGTGCCAGCACCCGTAGCAATCAGCCCCAGCATTTT.